This T cell receptor beta chain was recorded in a study of blood T cell repertoires in COVID-19. Study-level background: Donors in the United States, Italy and Spain gave samples during acute or convalescent COVID-19.

Assay: immunoSEQ multiplex PCR; the TCRdb copy retains only in-frame clones and omits some. The data contain roughly 150,000 clones, approximately 86% of them seen just once; the ten biggest clones take up roughly a tenth. The CDR3 totals 14 residues. V was clipped by 3 bases and J by 5 bases; unmatched bases: 5. Germline V gene lookup returns CDR1 MDHEN and CDR2 SYDVKM. The sequenced material came from peripheral blood. The gene calls are TRBV28 and TRBJ2-5; 8 nucleotides align to TRBD1. This clonotype originated in a woman at least 80 years old with active or convalescent COVID-19. This chain's CDR3 is CASSFGQGRETQYF. In DNA form, the CDR3 reads TGTGCCAGCAGTTTCGGACAGGGCCGGGAGACCCAGTACTTC.